This T cell receptor beta chain was sequenced for a study of CD8+ T cells in alopecia areata (dated by TCRdb to the late 2010s). In terms of the full investigation: In both human patients and the C3H/HeJ mouse model, the study applied high-throughput TCRbeta sequencing to look at T cell clonal expansion in alopecia areata. On the human side, TCRbeta sequencing was run on scalp tissue and on sorted CD4+ and CD8+ peripheral blood T cells from healthy controls and from alopecia areata patients with either patchy or totalis/universalis disease. Clonality in the scalp was compared among normal scalp (n=4), patchy alopecia areata scalp (n=8), and alopecia totalis/universalis scalp (n=8). RNA was obtained with the PAXgene miRNA kit for fixed scalp, the miRNeasy kit for PBMCs, and the RNeasy kit for mouse skin. Amplification of TCRbeta CDR3 regions was done by immunoSEQ multiplex PCR using 35 Vbeta forward primers and 13 Jbeta reverse primers.

On this clone: Its cognate antigen has yet to be identified. No qualities accompany the bases; no much larger clone lies one base away.

Overall study outcomes, separate from this receptor: TCR sequences shared between patients were less clear than in mice, possibly partly because of HLA diversity in the patient population. Compared with normal scalp, lesional scalp, particularly in alopecia totalis/universalis, had higher clonality and more expanded CD8+ clones, which suggests antigenic drive. Resident alphabeta T cells in normal human skin are also sequenced, complicating scalp TCR repertoire analysis, unlike mouse skin dominated by gammadelta T cells.

Libraries were made using the immunoSEQ multiplex PCR assay. RNA was extracted from all samples and reverse transcribed into cDNA as template for TCR sequencing. SuperScript III was used for first-strand cDNA synthesis, primed with a 2:1 mix of oligo-dT and random hexamers. A synthetic immune receptor repertoire was used to measure amplification bias, and any remaining bias was corrected computationally. As for the authors' bioinformatics: Raw reads were preprocessed for error removal, and CDR3 was defined according to IMGT conventions as running from the conserved cysteine to phenylalanine. Clonality was computed by normalizing Shannon entropy by log2 of the number of productive unique TCRs and subtracting the result from 1. Whether scalp clones were CD4 or CD8 was inferred by matching scalp TCRbeta sequences against CD4 and CD8 repertoires sorted from blood. The source is immuneACCESS, and TCRdb retained only in-frame sequences with V and J called. Part of the clones is not carried over; for the studies checked, unresolved V genes explain less than half of this, and the remainder is unexplained. The DNA was the basis for D and trimming; V, J and clone size are from that table. For this sample the table gives 30,000 to 45,000 clones, of which around half were detected only once. Approximately 2% of the sample lies in the top ten.

In about 5 patients from the biomarker study, CD4+ cells were sorted further to obtain CD25+CD127- cells. From alopecia areata patients, peripheral blood was collected along with lesional scalp punch biopsies. After PBMCs were isolated by density centrifugation and stained for CD3, CD4 and CD8, a FACSAria was used to sort CD4+ and CD8+ T cells. The untreated alopecia areata patients were recruited through a multicenter biomarker study. V and J lose 5 bases and 2 bases, and a span of 10 bases separates them. CDR1 and CDR2 were assigned from the germline V gene as SQVTM and ANQGSEA. The CDR3 goes from the cysteine to the phenylalanine over 12 residues. The kept DNA is CDR3 alone, 36 bases in frame from the first base.

Specimen: CD4+ Tregs sorted from blood. This sequence uses TRBV29-1 and TRBJ2-7; TRBD1 is a possible D gene, resting on 6 matching bases. The receptor's source is a human donor with alopecia areata. The CDR3 corresponds to CSVSGTPYEQYF. The bases read TGCAGCGTTTCCGGGACACCCTACGAGCAGTACTTC.